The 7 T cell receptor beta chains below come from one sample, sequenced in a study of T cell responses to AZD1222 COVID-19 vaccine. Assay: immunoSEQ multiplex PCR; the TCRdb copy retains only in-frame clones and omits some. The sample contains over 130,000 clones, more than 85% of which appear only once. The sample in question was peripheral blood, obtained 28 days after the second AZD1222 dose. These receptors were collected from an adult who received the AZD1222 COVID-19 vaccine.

CDR3 bases: TGCAGCGTCGCCCAGACTAGCGGGACTGGAAATGAGCAGTTCTTC. It specifies CSVAQTSGTGNEQFF. The rearrangement links TRBV29-1 to TRBJ2-1; 11 bases fit TRBD2. CDR3 size: 15 residues. Germline CDR1 is SQVTM and CDR2 is ANQGSEA. With V trimmed by 6 bases and J by 7 bases, 11 bases remained unmatched.

This CDR3 is CASSQDRGRQFF. The CDR3 DNA reads TGCGCCAGCAGCCAAGATCGCGGGAGGCAGTTCTTC. V gene TRBV4-1 combines with J gene TRBJ2-1, with 7 bases identical to TRBD2. The CDR3 runs to 12 residues. V was clipped by 0 bases and J by 12 bases; unmatched bases: 2. The germline V gene encodes CDR1 MGHRA and CDR2 YSYEKL.

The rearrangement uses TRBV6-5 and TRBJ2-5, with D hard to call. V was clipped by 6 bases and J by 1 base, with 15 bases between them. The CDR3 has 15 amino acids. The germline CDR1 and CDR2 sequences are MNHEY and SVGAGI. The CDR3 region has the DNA TGTGCCAGCAGCCCCTTGGGGAACATCCAAGAGACCCAGTACTTC. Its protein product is CASSPLGNIQETQYF.

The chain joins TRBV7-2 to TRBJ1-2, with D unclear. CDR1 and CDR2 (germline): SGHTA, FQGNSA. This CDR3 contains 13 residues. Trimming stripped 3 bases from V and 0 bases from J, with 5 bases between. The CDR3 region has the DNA TGTGCCAGCAGCTTCGACTCTAACTATGGCTACACCTTC. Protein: CASSFDSNYGYTF.

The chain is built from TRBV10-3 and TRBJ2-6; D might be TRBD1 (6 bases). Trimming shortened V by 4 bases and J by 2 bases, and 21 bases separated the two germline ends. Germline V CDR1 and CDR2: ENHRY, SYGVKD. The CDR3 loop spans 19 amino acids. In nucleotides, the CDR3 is TGTGCCATCAGTGGGGGGCTCCTGGCCGGAGATGCTGGGGCCAACGTCCTGACTTTC. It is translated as CAISGGLLAGDAGANVLTF.

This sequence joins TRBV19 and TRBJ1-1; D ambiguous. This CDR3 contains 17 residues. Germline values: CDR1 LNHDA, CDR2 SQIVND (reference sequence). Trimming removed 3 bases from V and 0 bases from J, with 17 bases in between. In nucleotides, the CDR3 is TGTGCCAGTAGTATTCGGCGGATGGGCGGGGTGAACACTGAAGCTTTCTTT. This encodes CASSIRRMGGVNTEAFF.

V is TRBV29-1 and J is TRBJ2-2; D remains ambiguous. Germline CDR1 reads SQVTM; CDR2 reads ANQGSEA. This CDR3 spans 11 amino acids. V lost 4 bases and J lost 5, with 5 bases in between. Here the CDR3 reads CSVVGTGELFF. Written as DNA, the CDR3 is TGCAGCGTTGTGGGGACCGGGGAGCTGTTTTTT.